This T cell receptor beta chain was sequenced in a study of T cell clonotyping in hematopoietic cell transplantation (dated by TCRdb to the early 2020s). A note on the overall study: Pretransplant recipient samples were obtained after cytoreduction. A total of more than 110 blood samples were gathered in the study from over 30 consecutive transplant recipients along with their related donors. Patients were recruited between September 2015 and January 2017 and followed until late 2020 or death.

The immunoSEQ assay, a bias-controlled multiplex PCR using V- and J-specific primers, was used to amplify TCR beta CDR3 regions from genomic DNA. In a second PCR step, a proprietary barcode and Illumina adapter sequences were attached to the CDR3 amplicons. An Illumina MiSeq instrument was used for sequencing of the CDR3 libraries. Regarding the original processing steps: Export and quality control were done with immunoSEQ Analyzer 3.0, while downstream analyses used R Bioconductor and Immunarch. Repertoire metrics were calculated using only productive rearrangements within the normalized downsampled data set. Clonotypes larger than 5 templates in the normalized cohort were defined as pathologically expanded. Repertoire diversity was measured with the Inverse Simpson Index. To capture all clonotypes, the CMV-specificity analyses were run on the non-normalized data set. TCRdb holds this immuneACCESS table with in-frame rearrangements only. Some clones are missing; in checked studies, unresolved V genes explain under half, and the rest has no known cause. That table gives V, J and clone size, and the DNA gave D and trimming. The sample table contains tens of thousands of clones; only one count was recorded for 90% to 96% of them. Approximately 1.8% of the sample is held by the ten biggest clonotypes.

With respect to this clone: Its target antigen remains unknown. No base-level quality is on record; no much larger clone is a single base apart.

Between the V and J ends, shortened by 0 bases and 4 bases respectively, the junction contains 12 bases. The CDR3 sequence holds 15 residues, the cysteine and phenylalanine included. Only CDR3 DNA is held: 45 bases, read in frame from base 1. The germline V gene encodes CDR1 ENHRY and CDR2 SYGVKD. Study-level results and caveats: Broader TCR repertoire diversity after transplant was predicted by Inverse Simpson Index values from donors and from recipients before transplant. Recipient repertoires showed only a small fraction of overlap with donor repertoires, and over 95% appeared de novo at the given depth. The sample size was limited, and CD4 and CD8 repertoire contributions could not be separated because cells were not sorted. After transplant, TCR diversity in recipients dropped, and pathologically expanded clonotypes increased progressively from day 30 to day 180.

The sample's time point label is to be understood as: recipient sample about 28 days before transplant, after cytoreduction. Blood from recipients was drawn about 28 days before transplant and again at days 30, 100 and 180 after transplant. Nuclei Lysis Solution was used to extract genomic DNA from fresh or cryopreserved unfractionated peripheral blood mononuclear cells. The sample in question was peripheral blood mononuclear cells, obtained before stem cell transplant. The TCR originated in a woman aged 45-60 years with acute myeloid leukemia. Some clones in this sample may be carry-over from other donors' samples. The receptor chain draws on TRBV10-3 and TRBJ1-1, and possibly TRBD1, on 5 matching bases. This receptor has the CDR3 CAISESLERGTEAFF. The nucleotide sequence reads as follows: TGTGCCATCAGTGAGTCGTTGGAGAGGGGCACTGAAGCTTTCTTT.